This TCR beta chain was recovered during a study of tumor and adjacent non-tumor tissue in lung cancer. Study information: The patients, 10 men and about 5 women, were about 30 to 85 with stage I to III disease. Each sample yielded a few million productive TCRbeta reads on average. Findings of the study overall: Tumor tissue had significantly higher TCR diversity than normal lung.

This CDR3 is built from 14 residues. V was shortened by 3 bases and J by 5 bases, with 16 bases between the two germline ends. CDR1 is SQVTM, CDR2 ANQGSEA, per germline. Notes on this clonotype: The antigen is undetermined.

A modified ARM-PCR protocol with three rounds of nested PCR amplified TCRbeta. TCRdb re-called the multiplex PCR reads with MiXCR, one entry per CDR3 protein. The sample has under 140,000 distinct CDR3 sequences; approximately 87% are singletons. This sample's RNA came from whole unsorted tissue. The chain combines TRBV29-1 with TRBJ1-2, with D unresolved. The source of this sequence is a man between 65 and 85 years old with non-small cell lung cancer. The specimen sequenced was lung tumor tissue. The CDR3 sequence: CSVELGSGDYGYTF. The CDR3 DNA follows: TGCAGCGTTGAGTTAGGATCAGGCGATTATGGCTACACCTTC.